There are a few counts of the clone carrying this T cell receptor (beta chain). TCRdb's copy holds only in-frame clones and misses some; the assay was immunoSEQ multiplex PCR. The profile covers some 9,200 clones, with 79% appearing a single time and roughly 19% taken by the ten largest. These data come from a study of T cell repertoires in ileal Crohn's disease. Time point specified: neoterminal ileum biopsy at postoperative endoscopy, about 6 months after surgery. Germline values: CDR1 PRHDT, CDR2 FYEKMQ (reference sequence). Trimming removed 4 bases from V and 0 bases from J; junction bases left unmatched: 8. This CDR3 has 18 residues.

Sequenced: ileal tissue. The origin of this receptor is an adult with Crohn's disease. J is TRBJ2-2 and V is TRBV13, with TRBD2 matching 10 bases. CDR3 sequence: CASSSGTSVTSNTGELFF. In DNA, the CDR3 is TGTGCCAGCAGCTCCGGGACTAGCGTAACCTCGAACACCGGGGAGCTGTTTTTT.